The 6 T cell receptor beta chains listed next were all sequenced from one sample in a study of T cells in Graves' hyperthyroidism and ophthalmopathy. From RNA transcripts, TCR beta CDR3 regions were amplified. Initially, a first-round RT-PCR of the TCR CDR3 employed the HTBI primer set. TCRdb recomputed calls from the multiplex PCR reads with MiXCR, one row per CDR3 protein. The sample shows roughly 500,000 distinct CDR3 sequences, approximately 25% of them seen only once. The sequenced material came from blood. Receptors were obtained from a woman in her 30s with Graves' ophthalmopathy.

This clonotype was counted only a few times. This chain joins TRBV20-1 and TRBJ1-5, with D tentatively TRBD1 (6 bases). From germline, CDR1 is DFQATT and CDR2 SNEGSKA (reference sequence). CDR3 length: 14 amino acids. With 5 bases removed from V and 3 bases from J, the gap between germline ends came to 14 bases. CDR3 DNA sequence: TGCAGTGCTGGAGGACAGACTCCCAATCAGCCCCAGCATTTT. Its translation is CSAGGQTPNQPQHF.

This clonotype was found many times. The chain is built from TRBV4-1 and TRBJ1-2, with no clear D. Trimming cost V 1 base and J 5 bases, with 5 bases left between them. The germline V gene has CDR1 MGHRA and CDR2 YSYEKL. The CDR3 has 12 amino acids. CDR3 loop: CASSQAGYGYTF. As DNA, the CDR3 is TGCGCCAGCAGCCAAGCCGGGTATGGCTACACCTTC.

This sequence joins TRBV30 and TRBJ1-2; D is perhaps TRBD1 (6 bases). V was shortened by 1 base and J by 8 bases, with 14 bases between the two germline ends. CDR3 length equals 13 residues. The germline V gene has CDR1 GTSNPN and CDR2 SVGIG (reference sequence). CDR3 sequence: CAWSATGLLGYTF. The CDR3 region has the DNA TGTGCCTGGAGTGCGACAGGTCTATTGGGCTACACCTTC.

This clonotype came up many times. The genes are TRBV6-5 and TRBJ1-1; D remains ambiguous. Trimming removed 8 bases from V and 1 base from J, with 5 bases in between. Germline CDR1 MNHEY, CDR2 SVGAGI. The CDR3 covers 11 residues. CDR3 DNA sequence: TGTGCCAGCCCCGCGAACACTGAAGCTTTCTTT. Protein product: CASPANTEAFF.

The sample holds many counts of this clonotype. This chain uses TRBV20-1 with TRBJ1-5; possibly TRBD1 for D (5 bases). With 4 bases removed from V and 5 bases from J, the gap between germline ends came to 12 bases. Germline-derived CDR1 and CDR2 are DFQATT and SNEGSKA (reference sequence). The CDR3 is made up of 13 amino acids. The CDR3 is CSATGTEDQPQHF. The CDR3 nucleotides read TGCAGTGCTACCGGGACCGAGGATCAGCCCCAGCATTTT.

This clonotype has a count of ten or more. V usage is TRBV2 and J usage is TRBJ1-6, with a weak D call TRBD1 (6 bases). CDR1 SNHLY and CDR2 FYNNEI come from the germline V gene. V dropped 5 bases and J dropped 7 bases, with 15 bases sitting between them. The CDR3 is 15 residues long. The CDR3 DNA reads TGTGCCAGCAGTACGGCCGGGACACGAAATTCACCCCTCCACTTT. Translating gives CASSTAGTRNSPLHF.